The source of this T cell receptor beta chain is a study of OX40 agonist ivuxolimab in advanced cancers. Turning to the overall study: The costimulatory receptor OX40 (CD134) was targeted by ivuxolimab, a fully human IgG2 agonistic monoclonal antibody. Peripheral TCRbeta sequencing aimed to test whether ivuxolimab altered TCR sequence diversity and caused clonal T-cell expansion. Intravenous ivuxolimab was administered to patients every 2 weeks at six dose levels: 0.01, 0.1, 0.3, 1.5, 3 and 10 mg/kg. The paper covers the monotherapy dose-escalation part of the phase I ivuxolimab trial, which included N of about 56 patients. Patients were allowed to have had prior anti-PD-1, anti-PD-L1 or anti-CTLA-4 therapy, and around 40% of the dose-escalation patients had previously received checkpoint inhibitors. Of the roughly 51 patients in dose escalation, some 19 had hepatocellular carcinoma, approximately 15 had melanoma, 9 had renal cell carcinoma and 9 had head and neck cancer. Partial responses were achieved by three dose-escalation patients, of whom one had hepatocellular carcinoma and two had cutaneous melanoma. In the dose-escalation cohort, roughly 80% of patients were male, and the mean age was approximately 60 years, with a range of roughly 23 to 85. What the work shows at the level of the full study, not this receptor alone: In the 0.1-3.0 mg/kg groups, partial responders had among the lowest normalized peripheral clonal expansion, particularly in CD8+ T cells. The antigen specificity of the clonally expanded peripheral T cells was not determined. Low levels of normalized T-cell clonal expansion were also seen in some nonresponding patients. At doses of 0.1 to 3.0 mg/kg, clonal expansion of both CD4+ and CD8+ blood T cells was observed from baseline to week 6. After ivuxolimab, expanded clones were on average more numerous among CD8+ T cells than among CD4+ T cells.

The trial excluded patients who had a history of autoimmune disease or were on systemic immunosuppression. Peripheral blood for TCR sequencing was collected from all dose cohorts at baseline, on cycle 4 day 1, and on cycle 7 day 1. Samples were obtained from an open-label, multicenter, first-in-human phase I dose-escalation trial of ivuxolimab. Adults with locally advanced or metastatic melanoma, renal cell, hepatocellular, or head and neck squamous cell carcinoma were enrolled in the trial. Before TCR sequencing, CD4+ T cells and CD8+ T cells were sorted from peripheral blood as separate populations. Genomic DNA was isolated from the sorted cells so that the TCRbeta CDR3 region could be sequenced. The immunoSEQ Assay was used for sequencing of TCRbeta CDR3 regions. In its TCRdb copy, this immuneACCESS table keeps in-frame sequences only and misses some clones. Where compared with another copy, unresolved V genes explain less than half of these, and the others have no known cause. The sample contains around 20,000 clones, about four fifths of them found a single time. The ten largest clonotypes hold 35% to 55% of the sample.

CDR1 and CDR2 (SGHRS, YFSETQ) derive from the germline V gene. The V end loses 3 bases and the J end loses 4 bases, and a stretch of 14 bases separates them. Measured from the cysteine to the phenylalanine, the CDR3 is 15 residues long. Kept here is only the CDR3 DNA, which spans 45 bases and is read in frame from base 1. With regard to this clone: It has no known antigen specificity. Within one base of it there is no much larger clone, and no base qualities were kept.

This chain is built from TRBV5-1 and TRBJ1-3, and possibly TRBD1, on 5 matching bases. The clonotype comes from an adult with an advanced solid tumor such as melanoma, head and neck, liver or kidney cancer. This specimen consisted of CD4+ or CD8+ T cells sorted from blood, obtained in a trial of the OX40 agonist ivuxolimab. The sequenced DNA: TGCGCCAGCAGCTCGGGGCGGAGCGGAGGAAACACCATATATTTT. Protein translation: CASSSGRSGGNTIYF. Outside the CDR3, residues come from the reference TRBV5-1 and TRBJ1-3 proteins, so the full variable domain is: KAGVTQTPRYLIKTRGQQVTLSCSPISGHRSVSWYQQTPGQGLQFLFEYFSETQRNKGNFPGRFSGRQFSNSRSEMNVSTLELGDSALYLCASSSGRSGGNTIYFGEGSWLTVV.